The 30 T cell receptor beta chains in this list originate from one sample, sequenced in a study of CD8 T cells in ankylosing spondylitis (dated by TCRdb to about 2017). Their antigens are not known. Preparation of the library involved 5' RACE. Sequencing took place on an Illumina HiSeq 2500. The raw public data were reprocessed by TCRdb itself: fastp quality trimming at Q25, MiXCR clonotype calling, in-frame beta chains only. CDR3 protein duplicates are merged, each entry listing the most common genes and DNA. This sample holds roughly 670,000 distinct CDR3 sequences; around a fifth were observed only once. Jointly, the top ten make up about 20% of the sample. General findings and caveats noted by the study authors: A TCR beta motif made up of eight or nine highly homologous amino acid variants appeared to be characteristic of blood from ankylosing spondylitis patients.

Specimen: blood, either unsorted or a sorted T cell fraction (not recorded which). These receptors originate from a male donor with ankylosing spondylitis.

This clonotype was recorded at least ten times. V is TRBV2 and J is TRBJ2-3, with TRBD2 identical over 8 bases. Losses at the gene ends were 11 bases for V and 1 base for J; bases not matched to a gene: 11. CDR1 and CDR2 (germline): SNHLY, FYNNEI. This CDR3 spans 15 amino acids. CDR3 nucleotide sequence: TGTGCCTCCTCCCCCCAGCGGGGGCGCACAGATACGCAGTATTTT. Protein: CASSPQRGRTDTQYF.

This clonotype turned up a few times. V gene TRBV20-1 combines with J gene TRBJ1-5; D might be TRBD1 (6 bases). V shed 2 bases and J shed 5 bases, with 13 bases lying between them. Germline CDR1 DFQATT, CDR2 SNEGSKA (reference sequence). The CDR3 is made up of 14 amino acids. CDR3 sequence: CSARSGTLDQPQHF. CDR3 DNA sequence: TGCAGTGCTAGATCCGGGACATTGGATCAGCCCCAGCATTTT.

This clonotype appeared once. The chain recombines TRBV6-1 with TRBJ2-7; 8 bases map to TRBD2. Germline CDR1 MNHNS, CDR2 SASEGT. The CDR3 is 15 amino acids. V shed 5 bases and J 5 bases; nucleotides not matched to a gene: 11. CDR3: CASSTRGLAGNEQYF. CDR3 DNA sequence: TGTGCCAGCAGTACCAGAGGGTTAGCGGGAAACGAGCAGTACTTC.

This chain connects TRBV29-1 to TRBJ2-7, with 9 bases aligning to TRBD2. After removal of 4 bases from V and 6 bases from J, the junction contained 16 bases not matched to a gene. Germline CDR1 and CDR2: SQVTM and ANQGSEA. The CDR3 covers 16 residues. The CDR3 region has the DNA TGCAGCGTTGCTGGGCTGCGGGGGGGCGCGTACCGCGAGCAGTACTTC. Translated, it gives CSVAGLRGGAYREQYF.

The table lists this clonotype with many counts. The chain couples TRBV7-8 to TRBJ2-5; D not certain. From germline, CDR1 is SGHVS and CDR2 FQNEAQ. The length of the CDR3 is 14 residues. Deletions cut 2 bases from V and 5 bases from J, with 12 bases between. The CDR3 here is CASSLYATEETQYF. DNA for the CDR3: TGTGCCAGCAGCTTATATGCCACAGAGGAGACCCAGTACTTC.

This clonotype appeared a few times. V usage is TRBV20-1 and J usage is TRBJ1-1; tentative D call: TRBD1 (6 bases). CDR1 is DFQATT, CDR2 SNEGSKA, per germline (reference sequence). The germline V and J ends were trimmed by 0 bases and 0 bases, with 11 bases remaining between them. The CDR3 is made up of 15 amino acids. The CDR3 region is CSARDGGLLNTEAFF. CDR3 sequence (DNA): TGCAGTGCTAGAGATGGGGGCCTCTTGAACACTGAAGCTTTCTTT.

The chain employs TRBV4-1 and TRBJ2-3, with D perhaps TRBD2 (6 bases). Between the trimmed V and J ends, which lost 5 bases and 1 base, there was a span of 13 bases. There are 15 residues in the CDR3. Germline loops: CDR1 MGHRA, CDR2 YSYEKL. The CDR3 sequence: CASSYAAGRTDTQYF. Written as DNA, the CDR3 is TGCGCCAGCAGCTACGCAGCGGGTCGCACAGATACGCAGTATTTT.

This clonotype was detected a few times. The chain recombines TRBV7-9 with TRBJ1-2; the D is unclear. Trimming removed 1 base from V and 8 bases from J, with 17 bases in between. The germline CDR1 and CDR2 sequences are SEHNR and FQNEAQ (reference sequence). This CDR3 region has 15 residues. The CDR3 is CASSLVSGPLEGYTF. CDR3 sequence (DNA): TGTGCCAGCAGCTTAGTTTCCGGACCGTTGGAAGGCTACACCTTC.

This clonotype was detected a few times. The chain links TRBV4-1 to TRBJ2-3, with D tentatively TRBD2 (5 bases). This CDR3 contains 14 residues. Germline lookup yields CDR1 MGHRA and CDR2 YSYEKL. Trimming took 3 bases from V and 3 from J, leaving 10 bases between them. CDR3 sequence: CASSHGLATDTQYF. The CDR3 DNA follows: TGCGCCAGCAGCCATGGGCTAGCAACAGATACGCAGTATTTT.

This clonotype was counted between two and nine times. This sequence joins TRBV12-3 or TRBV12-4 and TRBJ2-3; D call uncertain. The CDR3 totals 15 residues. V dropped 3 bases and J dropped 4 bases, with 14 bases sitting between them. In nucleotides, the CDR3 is TGTGCCAGCAGTTTTGTGCAATCCCGCGCAGATACGCAGTATTTT. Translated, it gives CASSFVQSRADTQYF.

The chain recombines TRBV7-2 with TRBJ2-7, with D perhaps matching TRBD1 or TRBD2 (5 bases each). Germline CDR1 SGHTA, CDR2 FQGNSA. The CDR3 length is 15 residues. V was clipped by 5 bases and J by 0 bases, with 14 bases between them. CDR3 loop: CASSPRGPNSYEQYF. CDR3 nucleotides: TGTGCCAGCAGCCCTAGGGGACCCAACTCCTACGAGCAGTACTTC.

The CDR3 bases are TGCGCCAGCAGGGCCGGGACAGATACGCAGTATTTT. Protein: CASRAGTDTQYF. This chain joins TRBV5-1 and TRBJ2-3; D is ambiguous. V lost 5 bases, J lost 3 bases, and 7 bases lay in between. The CDR3 covers 12 residues. Per germline, CDR1 SGHRS and CDR2 YFSETQ.

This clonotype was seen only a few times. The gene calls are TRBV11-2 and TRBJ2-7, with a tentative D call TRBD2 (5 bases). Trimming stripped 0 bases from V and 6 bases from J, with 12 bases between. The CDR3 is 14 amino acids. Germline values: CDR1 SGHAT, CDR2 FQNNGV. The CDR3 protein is CASSLDPLAPEQYF. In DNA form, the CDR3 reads TGTGCCAGCAGCTTAGATCCGCTAGCTCCCGAGCAGTACTTC.

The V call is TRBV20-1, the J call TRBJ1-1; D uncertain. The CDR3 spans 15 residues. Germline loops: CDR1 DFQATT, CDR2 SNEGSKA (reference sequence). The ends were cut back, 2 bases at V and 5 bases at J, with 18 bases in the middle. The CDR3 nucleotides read TGCAGTGCTAGACCACCCTTGGGAGACGGGACTGAAGCTTTCTTT. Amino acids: CSARPPLGDGTEAFF.

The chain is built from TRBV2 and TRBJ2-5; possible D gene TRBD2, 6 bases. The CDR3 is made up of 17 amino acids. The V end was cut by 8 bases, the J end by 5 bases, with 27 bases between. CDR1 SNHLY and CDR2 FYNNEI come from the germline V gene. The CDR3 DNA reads TGTGCCAGCGCGGAGGGTCTAGATGCCGTAAAATTGGAGACCCAGTACTTC. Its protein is CASAEGLDAVKLETQYF.

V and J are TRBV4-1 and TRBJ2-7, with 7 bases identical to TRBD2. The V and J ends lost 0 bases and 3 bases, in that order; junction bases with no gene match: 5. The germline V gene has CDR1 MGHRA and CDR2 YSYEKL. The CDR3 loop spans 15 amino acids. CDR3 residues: CASSQDSGDYYEQYF. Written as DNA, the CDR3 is TGCGCCAGCAGCCAAGATTCGGGGGACTACTACGAGCAGTACTTC.

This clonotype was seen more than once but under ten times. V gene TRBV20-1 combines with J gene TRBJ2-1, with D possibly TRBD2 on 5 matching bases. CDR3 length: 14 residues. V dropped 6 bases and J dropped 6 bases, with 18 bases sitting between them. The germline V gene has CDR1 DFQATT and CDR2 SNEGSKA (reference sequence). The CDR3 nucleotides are TGCAGTGCCCCCCAGAGCGGACGGTTCAATGAGCAGTTCTTC. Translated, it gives CSAPQSGRFNEQFF.

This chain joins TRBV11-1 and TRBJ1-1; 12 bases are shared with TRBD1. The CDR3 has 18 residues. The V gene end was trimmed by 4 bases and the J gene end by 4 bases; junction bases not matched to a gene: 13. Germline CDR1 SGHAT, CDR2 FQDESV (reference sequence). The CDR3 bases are TGTGCCAGCAGCTCTCCGGGACAGGGGGCCCCGAGACGCACTGAAGCTTTCTTT. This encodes CASSSPGQGAPRRTEAFF.

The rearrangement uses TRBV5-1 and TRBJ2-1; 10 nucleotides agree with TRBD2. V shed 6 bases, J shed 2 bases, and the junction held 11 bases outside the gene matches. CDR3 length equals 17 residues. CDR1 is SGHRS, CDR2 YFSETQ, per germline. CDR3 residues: CASTHRPLAGTYNEQFF. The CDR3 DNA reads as TGCGCCAGCACCCATCGGCCACTAGCGGGGACCTACAATGAGCAGTTCTTC. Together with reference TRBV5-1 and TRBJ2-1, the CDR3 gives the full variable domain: KAGVTQTPRYLIKTRGQQVTLSCSPISGHRSVSWYQQTPGQGLQFLFEYFSETQRNKGNFPGRFSGRQFSNSRSEMNVSTLELGDSALYLCASTHRPLAGTYNEQFFGPGTRLTVL.

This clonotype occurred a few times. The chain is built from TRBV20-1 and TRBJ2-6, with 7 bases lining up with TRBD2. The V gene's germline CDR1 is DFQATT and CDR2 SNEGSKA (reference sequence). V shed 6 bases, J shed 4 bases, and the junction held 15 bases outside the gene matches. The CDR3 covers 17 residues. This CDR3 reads CSALSGGTLGGANVLTF. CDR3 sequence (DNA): TGCAGTGCACTATCGGGAGGTACCCTGGGCGGGGCCAACGTCCTGACTTTC.

The CDR3 nucleotides read TGTGCCAGCAGTTTCTATGGGGACAGTGAAAAACTGTTTTTT. This gives the protein CASSFYGDSEKLFF. This chain joins TRBV12-3 or TRBV12-4 and TRBJ1-4; 7 bases are a match to TRBD1. V shed 3 bases and J 7 bases; nucleotides not matched to a gene: 5. The CDR3 consists of 14 residues.

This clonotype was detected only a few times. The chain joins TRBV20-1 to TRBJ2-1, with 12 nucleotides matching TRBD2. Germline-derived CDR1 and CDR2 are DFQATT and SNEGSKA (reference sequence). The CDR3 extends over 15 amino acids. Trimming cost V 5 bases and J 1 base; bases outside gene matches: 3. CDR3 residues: CSAPTSGRSYNEQFF. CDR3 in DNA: TGCAGTGCTCCAACTAGCGGGAGGTCCTACAATGAGCAGTTCTTC.

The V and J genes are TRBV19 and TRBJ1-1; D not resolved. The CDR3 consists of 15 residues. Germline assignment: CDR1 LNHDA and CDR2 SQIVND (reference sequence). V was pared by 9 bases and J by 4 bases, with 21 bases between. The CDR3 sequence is CASREVGGMGTEAFF. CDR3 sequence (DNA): TGTGCCAGCCGAGAGGTCGGCGGCATGGGCACTGAAGCTTTCTTT.

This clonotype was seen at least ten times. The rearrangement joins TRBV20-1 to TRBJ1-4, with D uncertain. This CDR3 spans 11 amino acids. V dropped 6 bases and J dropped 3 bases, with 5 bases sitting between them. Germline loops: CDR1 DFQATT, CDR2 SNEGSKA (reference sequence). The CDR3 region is CSAGSNEKLFF. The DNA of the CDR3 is TGCAGTGCCGGATCTAATGAAAAACTGTTTTTT.

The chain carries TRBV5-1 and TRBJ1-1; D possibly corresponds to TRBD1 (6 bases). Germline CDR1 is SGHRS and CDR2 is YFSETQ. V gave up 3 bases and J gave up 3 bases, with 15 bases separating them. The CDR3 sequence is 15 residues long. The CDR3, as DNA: TGCGCCAGCAGCTCAGGATCGGGACACTACACTGAAGCTTTCTTT. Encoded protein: CASSSGSGHYTEAFF.

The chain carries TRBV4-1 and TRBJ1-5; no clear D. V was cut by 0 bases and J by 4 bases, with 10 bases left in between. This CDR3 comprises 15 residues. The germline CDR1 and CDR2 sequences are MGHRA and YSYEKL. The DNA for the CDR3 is TGCGCCAGCAGCCAAGAAGTGGGCGGGAATCAGCCCCAGCATTTT. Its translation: CASSQEVGGNQPQHF.

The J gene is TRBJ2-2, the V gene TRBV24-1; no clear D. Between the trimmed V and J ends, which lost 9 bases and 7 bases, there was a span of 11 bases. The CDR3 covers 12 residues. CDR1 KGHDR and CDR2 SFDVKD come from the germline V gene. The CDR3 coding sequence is TGTGCCACCCGTACAGAACACGGGGAGCTGTTTTTT. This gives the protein CATRTEHGELFF.

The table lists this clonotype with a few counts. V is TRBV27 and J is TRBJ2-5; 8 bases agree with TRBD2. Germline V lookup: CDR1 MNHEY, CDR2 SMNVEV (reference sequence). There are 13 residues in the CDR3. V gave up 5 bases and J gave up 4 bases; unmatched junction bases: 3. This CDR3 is CASSHSGRETQYF. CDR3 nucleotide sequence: TGTGCCAGCAGTCACAGCGGGAGAGAGACCCAGTACTTC.

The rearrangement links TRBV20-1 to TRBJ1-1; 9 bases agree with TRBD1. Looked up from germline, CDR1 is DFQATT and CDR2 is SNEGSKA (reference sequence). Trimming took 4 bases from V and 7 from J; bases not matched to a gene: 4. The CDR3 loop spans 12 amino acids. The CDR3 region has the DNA TGCAGTGCTACCGGGACAGGGTATGAAGCTTTCTTT. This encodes CSATGTGYEAFF.

The CDR3 DNA sequence: TGTGCCATCAGTATAGTAGCGGGGCCCTACAATGAGCAGTTCTTC. Translating it yields CAISIVAGPYNEQFF. The chain couples TRBV10-3 to TRBJ2-1; 8 nucleotides match TRBD2. V was pared by 5 bases and J by 2 bases, with 5 bases of the junction left unmatched. Per germline, CDR1 ENHRY and CDR2 SYGVKD. This CDR3 comprises 15 residues.